This T cell receptor beta chain was sequenced during a study of blood T cell repertoires in COVID-19. Some clones are missing from TCRdb's copy, which holds only in-frame ones; the method was immunoSEQ multiplex PCR. The data contain just over 250,000 clones, 91% of them seen just once; the ten biggest clones take up approximately 2.5%. Trimming took 0 bases from V and 1 from J, leaving 16 bases between them. The CDR3 has 18 amino acids. Germline CDR1 LNHNV, CDR2 YYDKDF (reference sequence). The source of this sequence is a person under 30 with COVID-19, enrolled during active disease. The chain recombines TRBV15 with TRBJ2-1, with a tentative D call TRBD2 (6 bases). Sample: peripheral blood. The CDR3 nucleotides read TGTGCCACCAGCAGAGATATAGGGACTTCCTCTTCCTACAATGAGCAGTTCTTC. This translates into CATSRDIGTSSSYNEQFF.